Listed here is a single T cell receptor beta chain. No antigen is known for it. The entry originates in a study of chemoradiotherapy in HPV16-positive cancers. Findings and caveats of the study: Functional assays defining HPV-specific T cells used only a couple of HPV16-positive patients. Better recurrence-free survival went with HPV-responsive T-cell expansion in HPV16-positive patients. Non-HPV-specific T cells did not expand in tumors during treatment, whereas candidate HPV-specific clones and E7-related motifs did.

The CDR3 is 15 residues long. The V gene lost 4 bases and the J gene lost 0 bases, with 15 bases spanning the gap. The germline V gene encodes CDR1 GTSNPN and CDR2 SVGIG (reference sequence). Clones were read by immunoSEQ multiplex PCR, and TCRdb kept only the in-frame ones, dropping some. Of more than 15,000 clones listed, roughly 90% were seen once; the top ten hold around an eighth. This rearrangement joins TRBV30 to TRBJ1-2; D possibly corresponds to TRBD1 (5 bases). The receptor's source is a human donor with HPV-associated anogenital cancer. Sequences were derived from blood, sampled from a patient who underwent chemoradiotherapy. CDR3 region: CAWNKRGRANYGYTF. CDR3 DNA sequence: TGTGCCTGGAACAAACGGGGCAGAGCTAACTATGGCTACACCTTC.